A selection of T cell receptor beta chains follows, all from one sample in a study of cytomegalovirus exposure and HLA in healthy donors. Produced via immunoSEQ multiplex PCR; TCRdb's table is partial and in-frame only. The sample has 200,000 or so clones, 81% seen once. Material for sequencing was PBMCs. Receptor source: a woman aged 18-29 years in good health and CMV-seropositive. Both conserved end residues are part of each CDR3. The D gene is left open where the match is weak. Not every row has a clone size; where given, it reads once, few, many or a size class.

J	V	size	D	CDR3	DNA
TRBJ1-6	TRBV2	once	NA	CASSPPGGGTYNSPLHF	TGTGCCAGCAGCCCCCCTGGGGGCGGAACCTATAATTCACCCCTCCACTTT
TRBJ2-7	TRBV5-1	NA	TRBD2	CASSFWGGLAGDTYEQYF	TGCGCCAGCAGCTTCTGGGGGGGACTAGCGGGGGATACCTACGAGCAGTACTTC
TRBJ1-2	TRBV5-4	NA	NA	CASSLDRLDYGYTF	TGTGCCAGCAGCTTGGACAGGTTGGACTATGGCTACACCTTC
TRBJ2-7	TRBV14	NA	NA	CASSQSYRVYEQYF	TGTGCCAGCAGCCAATCCTACAGGGTATACGAGCAGTACTTC
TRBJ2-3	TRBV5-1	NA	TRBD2	CASSVSGGEGDTQYF	TGCGCCAGCAGCGTTAGCGGGGGGGAGGGAGATACGCAGTATTTT
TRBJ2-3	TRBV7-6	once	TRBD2	CASSVPGLATDTQYF	TGTGCCAGCAGCGTCCCGGGACTAGCAACAGATACGCAGTATTTT
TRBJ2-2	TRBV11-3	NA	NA	CASSLEGRRELFF	TGTGCCAGCAGCTTAGAAGGGAGGCGGGAGCTGTTTTTT
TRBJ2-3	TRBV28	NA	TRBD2	CASSLGHLAGGTDTQYF	TGTGCCAGCAGTTTAGGGCACCTAGCGGGTGGCACAGATACGCAGTATTTT
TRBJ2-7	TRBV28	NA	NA	CASSLPQVSGEQYF	TGTGCCAGCAGCCTCCCCCAGGTGTCCGGCGAGCAGTACTTC
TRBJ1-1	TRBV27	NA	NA	CASSSQWNTEAFF	TGTGCCAGCAGTTCGCAGTGGAACACTGAAGCTTTCTTT
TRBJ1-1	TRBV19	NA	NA	CASSQSVSGLGWTEAFF	TGTGCCAGTAGTCAGTCCGTTTCAGGGCTTGGATGGACTGAAGCTTTCTTT
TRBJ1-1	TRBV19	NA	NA	CASSIVGAGTEAFF	TGTGCCAGTAGTATAGTTGGGGCAGGCACTGAAGCTTTCTTT
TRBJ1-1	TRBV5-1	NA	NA	CASSWGGGTEAFF	TGCGCCAGCAGCTGGGGAGGGGGAACTGAAGCTTTCTTT
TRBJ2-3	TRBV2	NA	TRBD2	CASSDGLAVTDTQYF	TGTGCCAGCAGTGACGGACTAGCGGTCACAGATACGCAGTATTTT
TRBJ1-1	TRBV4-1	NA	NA	CASSQGDRNTEAFF	TGCGCCAGCAGCCAAGGAGACAGAAACACTGAAGCTTTCTTT